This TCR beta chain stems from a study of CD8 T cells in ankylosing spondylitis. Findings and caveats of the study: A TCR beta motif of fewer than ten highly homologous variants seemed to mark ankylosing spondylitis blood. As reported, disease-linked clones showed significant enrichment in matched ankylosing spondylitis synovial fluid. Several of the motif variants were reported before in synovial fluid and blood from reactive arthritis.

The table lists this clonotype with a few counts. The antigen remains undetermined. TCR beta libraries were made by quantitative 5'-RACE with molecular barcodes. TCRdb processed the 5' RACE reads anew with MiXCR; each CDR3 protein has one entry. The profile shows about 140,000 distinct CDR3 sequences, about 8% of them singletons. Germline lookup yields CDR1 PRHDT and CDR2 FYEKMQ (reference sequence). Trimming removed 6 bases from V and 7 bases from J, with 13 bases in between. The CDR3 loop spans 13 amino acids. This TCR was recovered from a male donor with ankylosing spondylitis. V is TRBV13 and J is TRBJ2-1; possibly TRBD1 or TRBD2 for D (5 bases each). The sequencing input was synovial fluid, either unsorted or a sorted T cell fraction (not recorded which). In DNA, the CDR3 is TGTGCCAGCAGGGTCGGGGCGAGGAATGAGCAGTTCTTC. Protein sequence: CASRVGARNEQFF.